Sequencing of this T cell receptor beta chain was carried out in a study of cytomegalovirus exposure and HLA in healthy donors. In the study overall: A subsequent analysis stated that the roughly 120 validation repertoires were run on the same platform as the 550 to 750 first-cohort repertoires. Study findings and constraints: The study designated 164 TCR beta chains cytomegalovirus-associated. TCR clusters originating in the first cohort tended to co-occur in the 100 to 150 validation repertoires, according to a later analysis.

Donors were drawn from the approximately 120-subject validation cohort, separate from the approximately 640-subject first cohort. The data were produced by immunoSEQ multiplex PCR, yet TCRdb's version contains in-frame clones alone and is incomplete. Seen here are about 280,000 clones, around nine tenths observed once, and the top ten hold around 0.92%. The trim removed 4 bases at V and 6 bases at J, leaving 14 bases unmatched. In germline, CDR1 is MDHEN, CDR2 SYDVKM. The CDR3 contains 16 residues. Regarding this clone: What it binds is not known.

This clonotype was obtained from a woman aged 18-29 years in good health and CMV-seronegative. The sequenced material came from PBMCs. The chain uses TRBV28 and TRBJ2-7, with TRBD1 matching 8 bases. CDR3 sequence reads: CASSYPRQGTRFEQYF. The CDR3 nucleotides read TGTGCCAGCAGTTACCCACGACAGGGGACGAGGTTCGAGCAGTACTTC.